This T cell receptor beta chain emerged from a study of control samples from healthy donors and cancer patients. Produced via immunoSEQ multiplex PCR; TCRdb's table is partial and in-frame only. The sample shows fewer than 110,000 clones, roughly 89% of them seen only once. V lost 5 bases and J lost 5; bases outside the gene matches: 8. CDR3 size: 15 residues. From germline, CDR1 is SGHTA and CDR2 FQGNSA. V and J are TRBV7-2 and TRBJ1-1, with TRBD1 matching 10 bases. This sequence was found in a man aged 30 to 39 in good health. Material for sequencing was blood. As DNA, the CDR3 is TGTGCCAGCAGCACCCGACAGGGGGCGAGGACTGAAGCTTTCTTT. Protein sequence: CASSTRQGARTEAFF.